One and the same sample provided the 20 T cell receptor beta chains below, sequenced in a study of a mutant IDH1 vaccine in newly diagnosed glioma. Using immunoSEQ multiplex PCR, the repertoire was profiled, and TCRdb retains in-frame clones only, with some absent. Among approximately 31,000 clones listed, around 80% were seen once. These receptors' targets are unknown. Documented time point: week 35, safety follow-up. The study gave 300 ug of mutant IDH1 20-mer peptide per vaccine dose, with topical imiquimod. The starting material was PBMCs, obtained from a glioma patient whose treatment included an IDH1 peptide vaccine. These receptors originate from a man aged 35-49 years with glioma. Some clones in this sample may be carry-over from other donors' samples.

The chain joins TRBV11-2 to TRBJ2-3; 7 bases are a match to TRBD1. Germline CDR1 SGHAT, CDR2 FQNNGV. CDR3 length: 15 amino acids. The V segment lost 3 bases and the J segment 1 base; nucleotides outside the gene matches: 4. The CDR3: CASSFRGQRTDTQYF. CDR3 nucleotides: TGTGCCAGCAGCTTTAGGGGGCAGCGCACAGATACGCAGTATTTT. The whole variable domain, filled in from reference TRBV11-2 and TRBJ2-3, reads EAGVAQSPRYKIIEKRQSVAFWCNPISGHATLYWYQQILGQGPKLLIQFQNNGVVDDSQLPKDRFSAERLKGVDSTLKIQPAKLEDSAVYLCASSFRGQRTDTQYFGPGTRLTVL.

The chain carries TRBV18 and TRBJ2-1; D remains unclear. The CDR3 loop spans 15 amino acids. The germline CDR1 and CDR2 sequences are KGHSH and LQKENI. V gave up 3 bases and J gave up 0 bases, with 9 bases separating them. The CDR3 sequence is CASSPIISSYNEQFF. The CDR3 DNA reads as TGTGCCAGCTCACCGATCATTAGCTCCTACAATGAGCAGTTCTTC.

This chain uses TRBV10-3 with TRBJ1-6; 7 bases are a match to TRBD1. Per germline, CDR1 ENHRY and CDR2 SYGVKD. V lost 4 bases and J lost 7; bases outside the gene matches: 16. The CDR3 extends over 18 amino acids. For the CDR3, the DNA is TGTGCCATCAGTGTTAGTTTGGACAGGCCCGGTAGGAATTCACCCCTCCACTTT. Amino acids: CAISVSLDRPGRNSPLHF.

V gene TRBV30 combines with J gene TRBJ1-4; 7 bases are a match to TRBD1. The CDR3 has 13 amino acids. The V gene end was trimmed by 4 bases and the J gene end by 2 bases; junction bases not matched to a gene: 1. Germline V gene sequence: CDR1 GTSNPN, CDR2 SVGIG (reference sequence). The CDR3 protein is CAWNRGTNEKLFF. The CDR3, as DNA: TGTGCCTGGAACAGGGGCACTAATGAAAAACTGTTTTTT.

This clone was found once. V and J are TRBV19 and TRBJ2-1, with TRBD1 matching 9 bases. CDR3 length: 17 amino acids. Losses at the gene ends were 5 bases for V and 9 bases for J; bases not matched to a gene: 17. Germline CDR1 reads LNHDA; CDR2 reads SQIVND (reference sequence). The CDR3, as DNA: TGTGCCAGTAGTCCACACACCGGGACAGGGAGGAGTGGTGAGCAGTTCTTC. Protein sequence: CASSPHTGTGRSGEQFF.

The chain links TRBV6-6 to TRBJ1-3; D is possibly TRBD1 (5 bases). The length of the CDR3 is 15 residues. V lost 0 bases, J lost 4 bases, and 10 bases lay in between. The germline gives CDR1 MNHNY, CDR2 SVGAGI (reference sequence). The CDR3 loop reads CASSYSNDRGNTIYF. The CDR3 DNA follows: TGTGCCAGCAGTTACTCGAACGACAGAGGAAACACCATATATTTT.

This chain links TRBV7-8 with TRBJ1-5; D not certain. The CDR3 loop spans 13 amino acids. CDR1 is SGHVS and CDR2 is FQNEAQ in the germline V gene. Between the trimmed V and J ends, which lost 2 bases and 6 bases, there was a span of 8 bases. CDR3 DNA sequence: TGTGCCAGCAGCTTAAGTGGGAGTCAGCCCCAGCATTTT. This encodes CASSLSGSQPQHF.

The rearrangement links TRBV20-1 to TRBJ1-1; D remains ambiguous. Deletions cut 3 bases from V and 3 bases from J, with 5 bases between. Germline assignment: CDR1 DFQATT and CDR2 SNEGSKA (reference sequence). This CDR3 comprises 11 residues. DNA for the CDR3: TGCAGTGCTAGTCCAGACACTGAAGCTTTCTTT. Amino acids: CSASPDTEAFF.

This chain uses TRBV15 with TRBJ1-5; D is possibly TRBD1 (6 bases). CDR3 length: 16 amino acids. V lost 0 bases and J lost 7, with 16 bases in between. Germline values: CDR1 LNHNV, CDR2 YYDKDF (reference sequence). CDR3 sequence: CATSRDQTVQGQPQHF. The CDR3 coding sequence is TGTGCCACCAGCAGAGATCAGACCGTCCAGGGGCAGCCCCAGCATTTT.

The V call is TRBV18, the J call TRBJ2-7, with 11 bases aligning to TRBD2. CDR1 is KGHSH, CDR2 LQKENI, per germline. The CDR3 is 14 amino acids. Germline trimming cut 6 bases from V and 7 bases from J; bases unmatched to any gene: 8. CDR3 sequence: CASSPSGGKGEQYF. The CDR3 nucleotides read TGTGCCAGCTCGCCTAGCGGGGGGAAAGGAGAGCAGTACTTC.

The chain combines TRBV9 with TRBJ1-2, with D unclear. The CDR3 length is 13 residues. Germline V gives CDR1 SGDLS, CDR2 YYNGEE. V lost 4 bases, J lost 6 bases, and 13 bases lay in between. CDR3 DNA sequence: TGTGCCAGCAGCAAAAGGAGAGAAGATGGCTACACCTTC. Translated, it gives CASSKRREDGYTF.

This chain uses TRBV30 with TRBJ1-3; tentatively, D is TRBD1 (6 bases). V was clipped by 5 bases and J by 5 bases, with 13 bases between them. Germline V gene lookup returns CDR1 GTSNPN and CDR2 SVGIG (reference sequence). The CDR3 spans 13 residues. The CDR3 DNA follows: TGTGCCTGGTCTCTGGGGGCGAGAAACACCATATATTTT. Its translation: CAWSLGARNTIYF.

The J gene is TRBJ1-1, the V gene TRBV5-5, with D possibly matching TRBD1 (5 bases). This CDR3 has 14 residues. Trimming shortened V by 0 bases and J by 5 bases, and 11 bases separated the two germline ends. Germline CDR1 SGHKS, CDR2 YYEKEE (reference sequence). CDR3 coding DNA: TGTGCCAGCAGCTTGGTGTCAGGGCATACTGAAGCTTTCTTT. Translation gives CASSLVSGHTEAFF.

This chain connects TRBV7-9 to TRBJ1-4; D not resolved. This CDR3 spans 16 amino acids. Germline loops: CDR1 SEHNR, CDR2 FQNEAQ (reference sequence). Trimming took off 5 bases at V and 0 bases at J, with 13 bases between the two ends. CDR3 sequence (DNA): TGTGCCAGCAGCCGACTGCGGGCCGCAACTAATGAAAAACTGTTTTTT. This translates into CASSRLRAATNEKLFF.

This chain joins TRBV11-2 and TRBJ2-1; D possibly corresponds to TRBD2 (6 bases). This CDR3 has 15 residues. Trimming pared 6 bases from V and 0 bases from J, leaving 12 bases between. Germline V CDR1 and CDR2: SGHAT, FQNNGV. DNA of the CDR3: TGTGCCAGCAGGCTGGCGGGGTCCTCCTACAATGAGCAGTTCTTC. This gives the protein CASRLAGSSYNEQFF. Variable domain in full (rest from reference TRBV11-2 and TRBJ2-1): EAGVAQSPRYKIIEKRQSVAFWCNPISGHATLYWYQQILGQGPKLLIQFQNNGVVDDSQLPKDRFSAERLKGVDSTLKIQPAKLEDSAVYLCASRLAGSSYNEQFFGPGTRLTVL.

This chain connects TRBV6-1 to TRBJ1-6; 7 bases map to TRBD1. The CDR3 sequence is 12 residues long. J lost 9 bases, V lost 8 bases, and 4 bases had no gene match. CDR1 and CDR2 from the germline V gene are MNHNS and SASEGT. CDR3 protein: CASGRQGSPLHF. The CDR3 region has the DNA TGTGCCAGCGGCCGACAGGGTTCACCCCTCCACTTT.

The chain links TRBV7-8 to TRBJ2-5; 15 nucleotides line up with TRBD2. Trimming at V came to 4 bases and at J to 1 base, leaving 4 bases not matched to a gene. CDR3 size: 17 residues. Germline loops: CDR1 SGHVS, CDR2 FQNEAQ. CDR3 sequence (DNA): TGTGCCAGCAGCTCAGGGACTAGCGGGGGGATCCAAGAGACCCAGTACTTC. Amino acid sequence: CASSSGTSGGIQETQYF.

This clone has more than one count but fewer than ten. This rearrangement joins TRBV4-1 to TRBJ1-5; perhaps TRBD1 as D (5 bases). Per the germline V gene, CDR1 is MGHRA and CDR2 is YSYEKL. The CDR3 runs to 16 residues. Deletions cut 4 bases from V and 3 bases from J, with 16 bases between. The CDR3 region has the DNA TGCGCCAGCAGCCTGGCAGTGGGGCTTATCAATCAGCCCCAGCATTTT. Its protein is CASSLAVGLINQPQHF.

The chain uses TRBV4-2 and TRBJ2-1; D gene ambiguous. Trimming removed 1 base from V and 3 bases from J, with 10 bases in between. Germline lookup yields CDR1 LGHNA and CDR2 YNFKEQ. CDR3 length equals 15 residues. The CDR3 DNA reads as TGTGCCAGCAGCCAAGGATACAGAGACTACAATGAGCAGTTCTTC. It codes for CASSQGYRDYNEQFF.

The rearrangement links TRBV19 to TRBJ2-5; TRBD2 agrees at 7 bases. V was pared by 7 bases and J by 4 bases, with 9 bases of the junction left unmatched. Germline V gives CDR1 LNHDA, CDR2 SQIVND (reference sequence). The CDR3 length is 14 residues. CDR3 coding DNA: TGTGCCAGTAAACTAGCGCTCGGGGGAGAGACCCAGTACTTC. Its protein is CASKLALGGETQYF.